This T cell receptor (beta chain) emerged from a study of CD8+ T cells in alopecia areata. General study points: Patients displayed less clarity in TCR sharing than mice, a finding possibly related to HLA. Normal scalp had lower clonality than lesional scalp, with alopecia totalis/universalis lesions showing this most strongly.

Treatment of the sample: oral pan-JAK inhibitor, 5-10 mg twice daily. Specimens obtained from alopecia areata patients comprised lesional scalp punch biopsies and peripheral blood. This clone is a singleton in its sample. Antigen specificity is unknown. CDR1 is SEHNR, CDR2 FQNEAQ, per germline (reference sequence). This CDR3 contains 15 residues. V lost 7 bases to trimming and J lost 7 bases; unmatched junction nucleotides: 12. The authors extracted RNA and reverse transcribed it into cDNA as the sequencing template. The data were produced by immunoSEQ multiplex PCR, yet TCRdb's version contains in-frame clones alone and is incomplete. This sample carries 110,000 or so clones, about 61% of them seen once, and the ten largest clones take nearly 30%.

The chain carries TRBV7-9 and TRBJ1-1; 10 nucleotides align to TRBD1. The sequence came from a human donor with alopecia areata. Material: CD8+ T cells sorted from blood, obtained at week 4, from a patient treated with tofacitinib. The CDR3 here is CASTPPGQGRSEAFF. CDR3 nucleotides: TGTGCCAGCACACCGCCGGGACAGGGGCGCAGTGAAGCTTTCTTT.